This entry concerns a single T cell receptor beta chain. Its matching antigen is unknown. This specimen belongs to a study of cytomegalovirus exposure and HLA in healthy donors. Study-wide results and limits: Rarity characterized most TCR sequences, yet some public TCRs appeared in many donors.

The PCR used 60 Vbeta and 13 Jbeta primers. This table comes from immunoSEQ multiplex PCR, and its TCRdb copy is limited to in-frame clones, with some not included. The sample includes approximately 220,000 clones, 80% to 90% of them seen just once. The source of this sequence is a man aged 25-45 years in good health and CMV-seronegative. The sample taken for sequencing was PBMCs.

The CDR3 region is CASSLPGQGTYEQYF. CDR3 DNA: TGTGCCAGCAGTTTGCCGGGACAGGGAACCTACGAGCAGTACTTC. The chain combines TRBV28 with TRBJ2-7, with 9 positions matching TRBD1. From germline, CDR1 is MDHEN and CDR2 SYDVKM. The CDR3 runs 15 residues. The V gene end was trimmed by 3 bases and the J gene end by 2 bases; junction bases not matched to a gene: 5.